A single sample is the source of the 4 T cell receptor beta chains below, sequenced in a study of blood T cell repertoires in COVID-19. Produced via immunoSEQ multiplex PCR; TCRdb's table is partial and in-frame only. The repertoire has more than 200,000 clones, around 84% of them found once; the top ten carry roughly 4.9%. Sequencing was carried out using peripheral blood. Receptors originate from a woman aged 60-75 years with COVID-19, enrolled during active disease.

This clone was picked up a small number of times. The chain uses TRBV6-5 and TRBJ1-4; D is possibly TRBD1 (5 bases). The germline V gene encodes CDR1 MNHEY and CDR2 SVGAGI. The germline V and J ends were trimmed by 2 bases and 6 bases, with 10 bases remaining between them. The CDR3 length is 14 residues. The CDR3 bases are TGTGCCAGCAGTTACCACAGGCAGGATGAAAAACTGTTTTTT. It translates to CASSYHRQDEKLFF.

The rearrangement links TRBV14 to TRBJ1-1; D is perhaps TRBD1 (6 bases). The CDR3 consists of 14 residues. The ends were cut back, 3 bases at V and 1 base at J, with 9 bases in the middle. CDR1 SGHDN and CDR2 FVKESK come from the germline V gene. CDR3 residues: CASSHRGTNTEAFF. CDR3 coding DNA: TGTGCCAGCAGCCATAGGGGGACGAACACTGAAGCTTTCTTT.

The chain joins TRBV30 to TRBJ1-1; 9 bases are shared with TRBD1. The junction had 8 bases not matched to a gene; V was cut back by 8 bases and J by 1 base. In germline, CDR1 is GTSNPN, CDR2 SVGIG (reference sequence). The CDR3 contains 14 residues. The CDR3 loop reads CATDRGLTNTEAFF. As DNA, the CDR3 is TGTGCCACGGACAGGGGACTTACGAACACTGAAGCTTTCTTT.

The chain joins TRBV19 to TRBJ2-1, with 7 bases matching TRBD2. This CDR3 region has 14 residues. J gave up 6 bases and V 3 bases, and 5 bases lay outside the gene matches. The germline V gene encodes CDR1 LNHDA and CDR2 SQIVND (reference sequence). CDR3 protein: CASSIREGFNEQFF. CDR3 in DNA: TGTGCCAGTAGTATCAGGGAGGGATTCAATGAGCAGTTCTTC.